The 27 T cell receptor beta chains below come from one sample, sequenced in a study of Graves' ophthalmopathy and Graves' hyperthyroidism. Amplified TCR beta CDR3 regions were obtained using RNA transcripts as template. Following a first-round RT-PCR that used HTBI primers, a second-round multiplex PCR was carried out. TCRdb re-analysed the multiplex PCR reads in MiXCR, keeping a single row per CDR3 protein. The sample lists approximately 540,000 distinct CDR3 sequences; about two fifths were seen once. The sequencing sample was made of peripheral blood or thyroid tissue (not recorded which). Receptor source: an adult man with Graves' hyperthyroidism.

This clonotype was seen at least ten times. V is TRBV5-8 and J is TRBJ2-6; no definite D call. CDR1 and CDR2 from the germline V gene are SGHTS and YDEGEE. The V and J ends lost 4 bases and 2 bases respectively, with 13 bases between them. The CDR3 is 16 residues long. The chain's CDR3 is CASSPPRTPGANVLTF. CDR3 DNA: TGTGCCAGCAGCCCCCCAAGGACCCCTGGGGCCAACGTCCTGACTTTC.

For this clonotype: A much larger clone differs by one base, so this may be a read error. V usage is TRBV19 and J usage is TRBJ1-1; perhaps TRBD1 as D (5 bases). With 5 bases removed from V and 4 bases from J, the gap between germline ends came to 17 bases. The germline V gene encodes CDR1 LNHDA and CDR2 SQIVND (reference sequence). This CDR3 comprises 15 residues. The CDR3 DNA reads as TGTGCCAGTAGTTCGAGGGGCCCGGGGGGCACTGAAGCTTTCTTT. The encoded protein is CASSSRGPGGTEAFF.

The chain couples TRBV9 to TRBJ1-6, with 8 bases fitting TRBD1. The V gene's germline CDR1 is SGDLS and CDR2 YYNGEE. The V segment lost 4 bases and the J segment 3 bases; nucleotides outside the gene matches: 9. This CDR3 spans 17 amino acids. The CDR3 coding sequence is TGTGCCAGCAGCCTCGAACAGGGGGAAATCTATAATTCACCCCTCCACTTT. Translating it yields CASSLEQGEIYNSPLHF.

The rearrangement links TRBV29-1 to TRBJ2-7; 12 nucleotides align to TRBD2. V was pared by 8 bases and J by 4 bases, with 9 bases of the junction left unmatched. The CDR3 spans 14 residues. Germline V CDR1 and CDR2: SQVTM, ANQGSEA. The CDR3 loop is CSSRTSGAPYEQYF. DNA of the CDR3: TGCAGCTCACGGACTAGCGGGGCCCCGTACGAGCAGTACTTC.

V gene TRBV29-1 combines with J gene TRBJ2-7; no clear D gene. This CDR3 region has 13 residues. Germline V gene data show CDR1 as SQVTM and CDR2 as ANQGSEA. Trimming stripped 8 bases from V and 4 bases from J, with 18 bases between. CDR3 bases: TGCAGCAGTTACGATGGACGCGTATACGAGCAGTACTTC. Protein product: CSSYDGRVYEQYF.

This clonotype was counted ten times or more. This rearrangement joins TRBV5-5 to TRBJ2-7, with a weak D call TRBD1 (5 bases). With 5 bases removed from V and 4 bases from J, the gap between germline ends came to 22 bases. Germline loops: CDR1 SGHKS, CDR2 YYEKEE (reference sequence). The CDR3 has 16 residues. The CDR3 sequence: CASSSLPRVRFYEQYF. CDR3 nucleotide sequence: TGTGCCAGCAGTTCCCTCCCCAGGGTGCGATTTTACGAGCAGTACTTC. The entire variable domain, with the rest obtained from reference TRBV5-5 and TRBJ2-7, is as follows: DAGVTQSPTHLIKTRGQQVTLRCSPISGHKSVSWYQQVLGQGPQFIFQYYEKEERGRGNFPDRFSARQFPNYSSELNVNALLLGDSALYLCASSSLPRVRFYEQYFGPGTRLTVT.

Here the CDR3 DNA reads TGTGCCAGCACTGACAGGGGGCTGGGCACCGGGGAGCTGTTTTTT. Translating gives CASTDRGLGTGELFF. This chain joins TRBV6-5 and TRBJ2-2, with 10 bases lining up with TRBD1. J gave up 4 bases and V 7 bases, and 6 bases lay outside the gene matches. This CDR3 contains 15 residues. Germline CDR1 reads MNHEY; CDR2 reads SVGAGI.

This chain joins TRBV6-6 and TRBJ2-2; D ambiguous. V dropped 5 bases and J dropped 8 bases, with 9 bases sitting between them. CDR3 size: 12 residues. Germline V gene data show CDR1 as MNHNY and CDR2 as SVGAGI (reference sequence). The CDR3 is CASSEARGELFF. CDR3 sequence (DNA): TGTGCCAGCAGTGAAGCCAGGGGGGAGCTGTTTTTT.

The genes are TRBV14 and TRBJ2-1, with 10 bases fitting TRBD2. The germline V gene encodes CDR1 SGHDN and CDR2 FVKESK. Losses at the gene ends were 0 bases for V and 7 bases for J; bases not matched to a gene: 6. The length of the CDR3 is 16 residues. CDR3 sequence reads: CASSQDTLAGRNEQFF. The CDR3, as DNA: TGTGCCAGCAGCCAAGATACACTAGCGGGAAGGAATGAGCAGTTCTTC.

The chain uses TRBV10-2 and TRBJ2-7; the match to TRBD1 covers 7 bases. The CDR3 extends over 15 amino acids. Trimming at V came to 2 bases and at J to 3 bases, leaving 7 bases not matched to a gene. Germline V CDR1 and CDR2: WSHSY, SAAADI. CDR3 amino acids: CASSENRGIDYEQYF. Here the CDR3 DNA reads TGCGCCAGCAGTGAGAACAGGGGTATCGACTACGAGCAGTACTTC.

The rearrangement links TRBV10-3 to TRBJ2-3; no firm D call. The CDR3 has 15 residues. Looked up from germline, CDR1 is ENHRY and CDR2 is SYGVKD. The V and J ends lost 4 bases and 2 bases respectively, with 13 bases between them. CDR3 DNA sequence: TGTGCCATCAGTGGTTGGACGGAGAACACAGATACGCAGTATTTT. Amino acid sequence: CAISGWTENTDTQYF.

This clonotype was counted between two and nine times. CDR3 bases: TGTGCCAGCAGTTCCCGGGACGGACCCTACGAGCAGTACTTC. It translates to CASSSRDGPYEQYF. The chain carries TRBV7-3 and TRBJ2-7, with D perhaps being TRBD1 or TRBD2 (5 bases each). This CDR3 has 14 amino acids. The V end lost 6 bases, the J end lost 2 bases, and 14 bases lay between the germline ends. The germline V gene encodes CDR1 SGHTA and CDR2 FQGTGA.

This clonotype was observed many times. The V gene is TRBV6-1, the J gene TRBJ2-5, with D unclear. The CDR3 runs 13 residues. Germline V CDR1 and CDR2: MNHNS, SASEGT. V shed 7 bases and J shed 0 bases, with 9 bases lying between them. CDR3 loop: CASTQRYQETQYF. The CDR3 DNA sequence: TGTGCCAGCACACAGAGGTACCAAGAGACCCAGTACTTC.

As regards this clonotype: A junction end diverges from the germline sequence, so it may reflect a read error. The V call is TRBV15, the J call TRBJ1-2; the D gene is possibly TRBD1 (6 bases). Per germline, CDR1 LNHNV and CDR2 YYDKDF (reference sequence). The length of the CDR3 is 14 residues. CDR3 in DNA: TGTGCCACCAGGAGAGAGGACAGAAACTATGGCTGCACCTTC. Its protein is CATRREDRNYGCTF.

The chain combines TRBV20-1 with TRBJ2-7, with TRBD2 identical over 8 bases. V shed 5 bases, J shed 5 bases, and the junction held 5 bases outside the gene matches. The germline CDR1 and CDR2 sequences are DFQATT and SNEGSKA (reference sequence). This CDR3 contains 12 residues. The CDR3 sequence: CSAQRGIDEQYF. CDR3 coding DNA: TGCAGTGCTCAGCGGGGGATCGACGAGCAGTACTTC.

The chain recombines TRBV9 with TRBJ2-7; tentative D call: TRBD2 (6 bases). The CDR3 is 13 residues long. With 4 bases removed from V and 4 bases from J, the gap between germline ends came to 12 bases. Per germline, CDR1 SGDLS and CDR2 YYNGEE. The CDR3 DNA follows: TGTGCCAGCAGCCCGGGGGAGCCGTACGAGCAGTACTTC. Its protein product is CASSPGEPYEQYF.

In its sample, this clonotype was seen a few times. The chain uses TRBV20-1 and TRBJ2-3; the match to TRBD2 covers 7 bases. Germline V lookup: CDR1 DFQATT, CDR2 SNEGSKA (reference sequence). The CDR3 sequence is 14 residues long. V shed 6 bases, J shed 0 bases, and the junction held 6 bases outside the gene matches. In nucleotides, the CDR3 is TGCAGTGCGAACGGGGGGACTAGCACAGATACGCAGTATTTT. Its translation: CSANGGTSTDTQYF.

This sequence joins TRBV12-3 or TRBV12-4 and TRBJ1-2; no clear D. The CDR3 has 12 residues. The V and J ends lost 5 bases and 7 bases respectively, with 11 bases between them. The CDR3 nucleotides are TGTGCCAGCAGTCCCGACTTATCTGGCTACACCTTC. This codes for CASSPDLSGYTF.

This clonotype was picked up many times. The rearrangement joins TRBV4-1 to TRBJ1-1; tentatively, D is TRBD1 (5 bases). CDR1 MGHRA and CDR2 YSYEKL come from the germline V gene. The CDR3 spans 14 residues. V lost 4 bases and J lost 2, with 11 bases in between. This CDR3 reads CASSPRDGNTEAFF. CDR3 in DNA: TGCGCCAGCAGCCCCCGGGACGGTAACACTGAAGCTTTCTTT.

This chain connects TRBV7-2 to TRBJ2-3; D is ambiguous. Trimming stripped 1 base from V and 4 bases from J, with 9 bases between. The CDR3 totals 14 residues. Germline CDR1 SGHTA, CDR2 FQGNSA. CDR3 amino acids: CASSLVTSSDTQYF. The CDR3, as DNA: TGTGCCAGCAGCTTAGTGACCTCCTCAGATACGCAGTATTTT. The complete variable domain, with remaining parts taken from reference TRBV7-2 and TRBJ2-3, reads GAGVSQSPSNKVTEKGKDVELRCDPISGHTALYWYRQSLGQGLEFLIYFQGNSAPDKSGLPSDRFSAERTGGSVSTLTIQRTQQEDSAVYLCASSLVTSSDTQYFGPGTRLTVL.

This chain joins TRBV12-3 or TRBV12-4 and TRBJ1-1, with TRBD1 identical over 8 bases. V was pared by 5 bases and J by 10 bases, with 3 bases of the junction left unmatched. CDR3 length: 11 amino acids. The CDR3 loop is CASSRQGIAFF. In nucleotides, the CDR3 is TGTGCCAGCAGTCGACAGGGGATAGCTTTCTTT.

V and J are TRBV7-9 and TRBJ1-1; D unresolved. The CDR3 has 13 residues. Trimming cost V 2 bases and J 7 bases, with 11 bases left between them. Germline V CDR1 and CDR2: SEHNR, FQNEAQ (reference sequence). CDR3 bases: TGTGCCAGCAGCTTACGGACTCCCTATGAAGCTTTCTTT. Amino acids: CASSLRTPYEAFF.

The chain is built from TRBV28 and TRBJ2-7, with TRBD1 matching 7 bases. The junction had 3 bases not matched to a gene; V was cut back by 6 bases and J by 4 bases. This CDR3 spans 12 amino acids. The germline CDR1 and CDR2 sequences are MDHEN and SYDVKM. The CDR3 region is CASRGQKYEQYF. In DNA, the CDR3 is TGTGCCAGCAGGGGACAGAAGTACGAGCAGTACTTC. Looking up the rest from reference TRBV28 and TRBJ2-7 gives the full variable domain: DVKVTQSSRYLVKRTGEKVFLECVQDMDHENMFWYRQDPGLGLRLIYFSYDVKMKEKGDIPEGYSVSREKKERFSLILESASTNQTSMYLCASRGQKYEQYFGPGTRLTVT.

The V call is TRBV24-1, the J call TRBJ2-3; 9 bases match TRBD2. Germline CDR1 is KGHDR and CDR2 is SFDVKD. The length of the CDR3 is 14 residues. V lost 4 bases and J lost 6; bases outside the gene matches: 4. The CDR3 loop reads CATSDPGLADTQYF. The CDR3 bases are TGTGCCACCAGTGACCCTGGACTAGCGGATACGCAGTATTTT.

This clonotype was detected ten times or more. The chain employs TRBV2 and TRBJ2-2; 9 nucleotides align to TRBD2. The J segment lost 8 bases and the V segment lost 3 bases, leaving 7 bases of the junction unmatched. From germline, CDR1 is SNHLY and CDR2 FYNNEI. This CDR3 is 15 amino acids long. CDR3 bases: TGTGCCAGCAGTGATTCCCTAGCGGGATTGGGGGAGCTGTTTTTT. This encodes CASSDSLAGLGELFF. The full variable domain, completed using reference TRBV2 and TRBJ2-2, is EPEVTQTPSHQVTQMGQEVILRCVPISNHLYFYWYRQILGQKVEFLVSFYNNEISEKSEIFDDQFSVERPDGSNFTLKIRSTKLEDSAMYFCASSDSLAGLGELFFGEGSRLTVL.

The rearrangement joins TRBV25-1 to TRBJ2-2; TRBD1 is a possible D gene (6 bases). CDR3 length: 15 amino acids. The V gene lost 8 bases and the J gene lost 7 bases, with 20 bases spanning the gap. The germline gives CDR1 MGHDK, CDR2 SYGVNS. The CDR3 is CASVSGTSPIGELFF. The CDR3 coding sequence is TGTGCCAGCGTTTCTGGGACATCCCCTATCGGGGAGCTGTTTTTT.

In DNA form, the CDR3 reads TGCAGTGCTAGAGCTTATGGGCAGTCGGGGACCTACGAGCAGTACTTC. Translated: CSARAYGQSGTYEQYF. The chain couples TRBV20-1 to TRBJ2-7; TRBD2 might be the D (5 bases). Trimming took 1 base from V and 2 from J, leaving 18 bases between them. Germline V CDR1 and CDR2: DFQATT, SNEGSKA (reference sequence). The CDR3 totals 16 residues.